This T cell receptor (beta chain) derives from a study of OX40 agonist ivuxolimab in advanced cancers. Study information: Patients received ivuxolimab, an agonistic anti-OX40 (CD134) antibody. Mean age about 60 years, range roughly 23 to 79; approximately 80% male.

Method: immunoSEQ multiplex PCR; TCRdb's copy keeps in-frame clones and lacks some. The sample lists 100,000 to 130,000 clones, less than 95% seen once, with roughly 0.61% in the top ten. This CDR3 contains 15 residues. The germline V gene has CDR1 MGHRA and CDR2 YSYEKL. V was shortened by 4 bases and J by 3 bases, with 12 bases between the two germline ends. Study-wide results and limits: Expanded clones were, on average, more numerous among CD8+ T cells than CD4+. At 0.1 to 3.0 mg/kg and by week 6, CD4+ and CD8+ T cells in the blood had expanded clonally.

Turning to this clone: Its target is unknown.

The sequence was obtained from an adult with an advanced solid tumor such as melanoma, head and neck, liver or kidney cancer. V is TRBV4-1 and J is TRBJ2-2; D ambiguous. Sequencing used CD4+ or CD8+ T cells sorted from blood, obtained in a trial of the OX40 agonist ivuxolimab. CDR3 sequence reads: CASSLGLRYTGELFF. The CDR3 bases are TGCGCCAGCAGCCTAGGTCTACGATACACCGGGGAGCTGTTTTTT.